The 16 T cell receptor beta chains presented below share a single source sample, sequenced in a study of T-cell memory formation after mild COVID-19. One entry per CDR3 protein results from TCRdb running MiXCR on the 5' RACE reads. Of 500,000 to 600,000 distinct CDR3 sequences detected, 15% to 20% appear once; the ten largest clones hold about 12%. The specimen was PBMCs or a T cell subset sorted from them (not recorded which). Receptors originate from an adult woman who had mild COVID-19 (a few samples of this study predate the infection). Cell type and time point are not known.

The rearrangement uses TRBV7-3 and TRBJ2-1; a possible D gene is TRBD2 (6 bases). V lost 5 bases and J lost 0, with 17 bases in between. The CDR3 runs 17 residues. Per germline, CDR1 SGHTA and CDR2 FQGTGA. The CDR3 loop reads CASSRLGDSPSYNEQFF. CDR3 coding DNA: TGTGCCAGCAGCCGTTTAGGGGACTCTCCCTCCTACAATGAGCAGTTCTTC.

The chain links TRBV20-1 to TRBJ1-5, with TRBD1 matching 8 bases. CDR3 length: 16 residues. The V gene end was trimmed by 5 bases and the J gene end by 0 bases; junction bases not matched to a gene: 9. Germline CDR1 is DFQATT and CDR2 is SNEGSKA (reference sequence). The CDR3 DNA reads TGCAGTGCTCGACGACAGGGGACCACTAGCAATCAGCCCCAGCATTTT. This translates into CSARRQGTTSNQPQHF.

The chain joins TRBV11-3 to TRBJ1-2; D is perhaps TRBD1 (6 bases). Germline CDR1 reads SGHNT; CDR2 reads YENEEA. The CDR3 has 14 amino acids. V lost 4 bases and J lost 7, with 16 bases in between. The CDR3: CASSSYRESGGYTF. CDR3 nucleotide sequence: TGTGCCAGCAGCTCCTACAGGGAGTCGGGTGGCTACACCTTC.

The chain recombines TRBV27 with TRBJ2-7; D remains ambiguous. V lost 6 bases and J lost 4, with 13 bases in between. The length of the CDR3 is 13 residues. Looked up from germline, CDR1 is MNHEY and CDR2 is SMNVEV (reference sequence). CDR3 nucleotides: TGTGCCAGCAGATTGGACCGCCATTACGAGCAGTACTTC. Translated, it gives CASRLDRHYEQYF.

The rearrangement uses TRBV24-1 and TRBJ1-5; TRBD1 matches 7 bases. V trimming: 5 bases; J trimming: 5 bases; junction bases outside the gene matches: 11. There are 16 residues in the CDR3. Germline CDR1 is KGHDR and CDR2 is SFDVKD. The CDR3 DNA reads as TGTGCCACCAGTGGGGCAGGGGGGGATCGCTATCAGCCCCAGCATTTT. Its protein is CATSGAGGDRYQPQHF.

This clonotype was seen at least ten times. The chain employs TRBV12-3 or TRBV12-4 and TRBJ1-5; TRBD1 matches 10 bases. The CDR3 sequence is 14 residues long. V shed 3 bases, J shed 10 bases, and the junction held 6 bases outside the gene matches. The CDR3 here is CASSLTGGLGPQHF. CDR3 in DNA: TGTGCCAGCAGTTTGACAGGGGGCTTAGGACCCCAGCATTTT.

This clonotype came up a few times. In nucleotides, the CDR3 is TGTGCCAGCAGCCAAGGGGGCGGGAGTGGAGCCGGGGAGCTGTTTTTT. Amino acid sequence: CASSQGGGSGAGELFF. The chain joins TRBV4-2 to TRBJ2-2; 7 bases match TRBD2. Germline CDR1 reads LGHNA; CDR2 reads YNFKEQ. The V gene end was trimmed by 1 base and the J gene end by 6 bases; junction bases not matched to a gene: 8. The CDR3 is 16 residues long.

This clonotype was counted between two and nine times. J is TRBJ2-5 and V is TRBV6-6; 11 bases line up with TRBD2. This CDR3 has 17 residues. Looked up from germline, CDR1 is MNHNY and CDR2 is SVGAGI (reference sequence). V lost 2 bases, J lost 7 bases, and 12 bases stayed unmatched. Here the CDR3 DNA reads TGTGCCAGCAGTTACGCCCTCACTAGCGGGAGAATAGCGACCCAGTACTTC. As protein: CASSYALTSGRIATQYF.

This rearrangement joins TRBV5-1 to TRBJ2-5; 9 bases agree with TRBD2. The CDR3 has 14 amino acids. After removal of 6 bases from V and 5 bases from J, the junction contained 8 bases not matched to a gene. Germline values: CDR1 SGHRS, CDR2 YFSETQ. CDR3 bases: TGCGCCAGCACCTTTGCGGGGGGGCAGGAGACCCAGTACTTC. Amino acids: CASTFAGGQETQYF.

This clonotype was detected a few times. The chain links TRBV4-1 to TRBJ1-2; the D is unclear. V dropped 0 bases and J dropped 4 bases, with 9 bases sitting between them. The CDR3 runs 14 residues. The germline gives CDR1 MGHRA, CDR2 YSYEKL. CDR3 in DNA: TGCGCCAGCAGCCAAGAGACGGGTCTCTATGGCTACACCTTC. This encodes CASSQETGLYGYTF.

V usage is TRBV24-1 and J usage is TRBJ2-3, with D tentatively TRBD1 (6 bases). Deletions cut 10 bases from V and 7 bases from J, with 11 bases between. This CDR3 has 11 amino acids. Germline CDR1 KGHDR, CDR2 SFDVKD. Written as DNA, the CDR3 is TGTGCCACGAGAGGGGGAAATACGCAGTATTTT. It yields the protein CATRGGNTQYF.

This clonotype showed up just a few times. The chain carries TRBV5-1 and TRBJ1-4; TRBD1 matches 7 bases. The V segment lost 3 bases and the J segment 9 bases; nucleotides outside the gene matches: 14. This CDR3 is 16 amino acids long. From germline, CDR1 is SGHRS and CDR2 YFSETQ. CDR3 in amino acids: CASSSNAGTAVKKLFF. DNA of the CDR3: TGCGCCAGCAGCTCAAACGCCGGGACAGCGGTGAAAAAACTGTTTTTT.

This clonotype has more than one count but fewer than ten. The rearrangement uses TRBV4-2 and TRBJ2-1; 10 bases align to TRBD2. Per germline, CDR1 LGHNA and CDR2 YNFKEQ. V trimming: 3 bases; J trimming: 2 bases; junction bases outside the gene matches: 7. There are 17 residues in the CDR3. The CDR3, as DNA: TGTGCCAGCAGCCAGAAAATAGCGGGGGGTGCCTACAATGAGCAGTTCTTC. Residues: CASSQKIAGGAYNEQFF.

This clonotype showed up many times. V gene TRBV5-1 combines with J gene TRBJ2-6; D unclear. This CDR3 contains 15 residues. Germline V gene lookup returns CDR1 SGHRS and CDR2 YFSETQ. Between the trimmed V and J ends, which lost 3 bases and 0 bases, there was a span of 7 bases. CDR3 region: CASSSPGSGANVLTF. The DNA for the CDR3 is TGCGCCAGCAGCTCCCCGGGCTCTGGGGCCAACGTCCTGACTTTC.

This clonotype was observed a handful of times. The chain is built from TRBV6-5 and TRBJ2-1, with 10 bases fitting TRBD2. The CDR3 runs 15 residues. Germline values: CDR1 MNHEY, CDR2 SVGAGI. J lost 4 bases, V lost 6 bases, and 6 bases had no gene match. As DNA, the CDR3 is TGTGCCAGCAGAGCAGGACTAGCGGTGTACAATGAGCAGTTCTTC. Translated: CASRAGLAVYNEQFF.

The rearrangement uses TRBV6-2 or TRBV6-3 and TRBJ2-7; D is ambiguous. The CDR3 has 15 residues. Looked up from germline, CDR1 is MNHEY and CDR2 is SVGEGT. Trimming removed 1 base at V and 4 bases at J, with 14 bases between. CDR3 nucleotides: TGTGCCAGCAGTTACTTCGAGGACCCGTTATACGAGCAGTACTTC. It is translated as CASSYFEDPLYEQYF.